The rows below give T cell receptor beta chains drawn from one sample of a study of blood T cell repertoires in COVID-19. The method was immunoSEQ multiplex PCR; TCRdb's version includes in-frame clones alone and lacks a portion of them. Of fewer than 350,000 clones listed, roughly 87% were seen once; the top ten hold 9.9%. Specimen: peripheral blood. These receptors were collected from a man in his thirties or forties with COVID-19, enrolled during active disease. Both conserved end residues are part of each CDR3. Each record gives: J gene, clone size, V gene, D gene, CDR3 protein, CDR3 DNA. D genes are given only for firm matches. Only part of the rows carry a size: once, few, many, or a class if the clone is expanded.

TRBJ1-4	-	TRBV4-3	TRBD1	CASSQRADRVNEKLFF	TGCGCCAGCAGCCAAAGAGCGGACAGGGTGAATGAAAAACTGTTTTTT
TRBJ1-2	-	TRBV6-4	TRBD1	CASSHRGVVNFAGYTF	TGTGCCAGCAGTCACAGGGGTGTCGTAAACTTTGCTGGCTACACCTTC
TRBJ2-1	-	TRBV7-2	-	CASSLFQGRYNEQFF	TGTGCCAGCAGCTTATTCCAGGGGAGATACAATGAGCAGTTCTTC
TRBJ1-2	once	TRBV6-5	-	CASSYSGAANYGYTF	TGTGCCAGCAGTTACTCGGGGGCAGCTAACTATGGCTACACCTTC
TRBJ1-4	-	TRBV15	-	CATSLSRGELFF	TGTGCCACCAGCCTCTCTCGGGGAGAACTGTTTTTT
TRBJ2-1	many	TRBV7-3	TRBD2	CASSTGTSGRNEQFF	TGTGCCAGCAGCACCGGGACTAGCGGGAGGAATGAGCAGTTCTTC
TRBJ1-5	-	TRBV10-3	TRBD1	CATWTGDRVNQPQHF	TGTGCCACTTGGACCGGGGACAGGGTGAATCAGCCCCAGCATTTT
TRBJ2-1	-	TRBV27	TRBD1	CASSSAGQVNNEQFF	TGTGCCAGCAGTTCCGCGGGACAGGTTAACAATGAGCAGTTCTTC
TRBJ2-7	-	TRBV28	-	CASSLTREQYF	TGTGCCAGCAGTTTAACGAGGGAGCAGTACTTC
TRBJ1-5	-	TRBV6-2/TRBV6-3	TRBD1	CASSTLLGQGQQPQHF	TGTGCCAGCAGTACACTTCTAGGACAGGGTCAACAGCCCCAGCATTTT
TRBJ1-1	once	TRBV16	TRBD1	CASSQGQGALTEAFF	TGTGCCAGCAGCCAAGGACAGGGGGCTCTCACTGAAGCTTTCTTT
TRBJ2-7	-	TRBV7-8	TRBD2	CASSLATGAGGSYEQYF	TGTGCCAGCAGCTTAGCGACAGGAGCGGGGGGTTCCTACGAGCAGTACTTC
TRBJ1-5	-	TRBV6-5	TRBD1	CASWTGAYSNQPQHF	TGTGCCAGCTGGACAGGGGCTTATAGCAATCAGCCCCAGCATTTT
TRBJ2-1	-	TRBV7-3	TRBD1	CASSLGQGSYNEQFF	TGTGCCAGCAGCTTAGGACAGGGTTCCTACAATGAGCAGTTCTTC
TRBJ2-1	-	TRBV2	TRBD2	CASSEDSGSWVEQFF	TGTGCCAGCAGTGAAGACAGCGGGAGTTGGGTTGAGCAGTTCTTC
TRBJ2-7	-	TRBV12-3/TRBV12-4	-	CASSPDSAYEQYF	TGTGCCAGCAGTCCCGACAGCGCCTACGAGCAGTACTTC
TRBJ1-2	-	TRBV9	-	CASSVVSGGIGGGYTF	TGTGCCAGCAGCGTAGTTTCCGGAGGTATAGGAGGTGGCTACACCTTC
TRBJ1-4	-	TRBV18	-	CASSPDLPGTNEKLFF	TGTGCCAGCTCACCAGATCTACCGGGAACTAATGAAAAACTGTTTTTT
TRBJ1-1	-	TRBV19	-	CATYAGTYRTEAFF	TGTGCCACCTACGCCGGGACATATCGCACTGAAGCTTTCTTT
TRBJ1-4	-	TRBV4-3	-	CASSQRRTEKLFF	TGCGCCAGCAGCCAAAGGAGGACCGAAAAACTGTTTTTT
TRBJ1-1	-	TRBV6-5	-	CASSYFQNTEAFF	TGTGCCAGCAGTTACTTCCAGAACACTGAAGCTTTCTTT
TRBJ2-1	-	TRBV7-9	TRBD2	CASSLIIAGSYNEQFF	TGTGCCAGCAGCTTAATAATAGCGGGCTCCTACAATGAGCAGTTCTTC
TRBJ1-4	-	TRBV5-6	-	CASSTEGDYEKLFF	TGTGCCAGCAGCACTGAAGGGGACTATGAAAAACTGTTTTTT
TRBJ2-2	-	TRBV27	-	CASSLRYHTGELFF	TGTGCCAGCAGTTTGCGGTACCACACCGGGGAGCTGTTTTTT
TRBJ1-2	-	TRBV7-8	TRBD1	CASSLVVRGYYGYTF	TGTGCCAGCAGCTTAGTGGTCAGGGGGTACTATGGCTACACCTTC
TRBJ2-7	-	TRBV4-3	TRBD2	CASSQDLGGEGRRCEQYF	TGCGCCAGCAGCCAAGATCTGGGCGGGGAGGGGAGAAGGTGTGAGCAGTACTTC
TRBJ2-4	-	TRBV6-5	TRBD1	CASRFQGANENIQYF	TGTGCCAGCAGATTCCAGGGGGCGAACGAAAACATTCAGTACTTC
TRBJ1-4	-	TRBV28	-	CASSLPTTNEKLFF	TGTGCCAGCAGTTTACCTACAACTAATGAAAAACTGTTTTTT
TRBJ1-1	-	TRBV28	-	CASSYGGIGNTEAFF	TGTGCCAGCAGTTACGGCGGGATTGGGAACACTGAAGCTTTCTTT
TRBJ2-7	-	TRBV6-5	TRBD2	CASKIQRDSYEQYF	TGTGCCAGCAAAATACAGCGGGACTCCTACGAGCAGTACTTC
TRBJ2-4	-	TRBV2	TRBD1	CASSEGQGARNIQYF	TGTGCCAGCAGTGAAGGACAGGGGGCAAGAAACATTCAGTACTTC
TRBJ1-1	-	TRBV10-3	-	CAIKEAQTSTEAFF	TGTGCCATCAAGGAAGCACAGACCTCCACTGAAGCTTTCTTT
TRBJ2-4	-	TRBV27	-	CASSPGSSGRGKNIQYF	TGTGCCAGCAGTCCCGGGTCATCGGGGCGGGGCAAAAACATTCAGTACTTC
TRBJ2-7	-	TRBV4-3	TRBD2	CASSRAGRARLYEQYF	TGCGCCAGCAGCCGGGCGGGGAGGGCCCGTCTCTACGAGCAGTACTTC
TRBJ1-1	once	TRBV28	-	CASSLGPGLNTEAFF	TGTGCCAGCAGTTTAGGGCCGGGGTTGAACACTGAAGCTTTCTTT
TRBJ1-1	-	TRBV4-1	TRBD1	CASSQDAPGQGLTSLNTEAFF	TGCGCCAGCAGCCAAGATGCCCCTGGACAGGGACTTACTTCTTTGAACACTGAAGCTTTCTTT
TRBJ1-1	-	TRBV4-3	-	CASSQAGGWVTEAFF	TGCGCCAGCAGCCAAGCGGGGGGGTGGGTCACTGAAGCTTTCTTT
TRBJ2-1	-	TRBV5-1	-	CASTRSGNSYNEQFF	TGCGCCAGCACTAGAAGCGGTAACTCCTACAATGAGCAGTTCTTC
TRBJ2-4	-	TRBV2	-	CASSAYRVKDIQYF	TGTGCCAGCAGTGCGTACAGGGTGAAGGACATTCAGTACTTC
TRBJ1-4	-	TRBV27	-	CASSLQGGASNGKLFF	TGTGCCAGCAGTCTCCAAGGGGGGGCCAGTAATGGAAAACTGTTTTTT
TRBJ2-7	-	TRBV27	-	CASSLSSRQSYEQYF	TGTGCCAGCAGTTTATCCTCCAGACAGTCCTACGAGCAGTACTTC
TRBJ1-6	-	TRBV6-5	TRBD1	CASSYSNGQGHSPLHF	TGTGCCAGCAGTTACTCGAACGGACAGGGGCATTCACCCCTCCACTTT